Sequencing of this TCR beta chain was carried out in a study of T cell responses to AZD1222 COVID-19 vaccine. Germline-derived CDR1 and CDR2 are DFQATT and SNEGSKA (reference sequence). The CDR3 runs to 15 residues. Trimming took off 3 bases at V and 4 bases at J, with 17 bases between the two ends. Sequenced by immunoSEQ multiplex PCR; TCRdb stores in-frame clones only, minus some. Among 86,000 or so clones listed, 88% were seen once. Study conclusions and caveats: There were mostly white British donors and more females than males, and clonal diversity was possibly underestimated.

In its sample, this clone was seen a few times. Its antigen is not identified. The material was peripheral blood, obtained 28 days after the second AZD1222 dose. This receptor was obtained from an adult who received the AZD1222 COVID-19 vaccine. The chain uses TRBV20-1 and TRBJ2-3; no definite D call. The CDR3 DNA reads TGCAGTGCTAGTGAGTCCAGGACCGGTGCAGATACGCAGTATTTT. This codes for CSASESRTGADTQYF.